The sequence of this T cell receptor (beta chain) was determined in a study of glioma-infiltrating T cells. TCR alpha and beta CDR3 regions were amplified from RNA using iRepertoire nested multiplex PCR. TCRdb reprocessed the multiplex PCR reads via MiXCR and lists one record per CDR3 protein. The sample holds approximately 140,000 distinct CDR3 sequences; around 25% are singletons and the top ten take over 25%. Note on this clonotype: Its antigen is still unknown.

Whole-study results and caveats: Tissue and blood shared very few CDR3 sequences.

Germline values: CDR1 DFQATT, CDR2 SNEGSKA (reference sequence). The CDR3 covers 13 residues. The ends were cut back, 2 bases at V and 4 bases at J, with 11 bases in the middle. The sample taken for sequencing was glioma tissue, nonneoplastic brain tissue, or PBMCs (not recorded which). The TCR was taken from a human donor with low-grade glioma or glioblastoma, undergoing nonglioma brain surgery, or in good health (not recorded which). This chain joins TRBV20-1 and TRBJ1-2, with D possibly TRBD1 on 6 matching bases. The CDR3 region has the DNA TGCAGTGCTAGACACAGGGATGGCTATGGCTACACCTTC. It is translated as CSARHRDGYGYTF.